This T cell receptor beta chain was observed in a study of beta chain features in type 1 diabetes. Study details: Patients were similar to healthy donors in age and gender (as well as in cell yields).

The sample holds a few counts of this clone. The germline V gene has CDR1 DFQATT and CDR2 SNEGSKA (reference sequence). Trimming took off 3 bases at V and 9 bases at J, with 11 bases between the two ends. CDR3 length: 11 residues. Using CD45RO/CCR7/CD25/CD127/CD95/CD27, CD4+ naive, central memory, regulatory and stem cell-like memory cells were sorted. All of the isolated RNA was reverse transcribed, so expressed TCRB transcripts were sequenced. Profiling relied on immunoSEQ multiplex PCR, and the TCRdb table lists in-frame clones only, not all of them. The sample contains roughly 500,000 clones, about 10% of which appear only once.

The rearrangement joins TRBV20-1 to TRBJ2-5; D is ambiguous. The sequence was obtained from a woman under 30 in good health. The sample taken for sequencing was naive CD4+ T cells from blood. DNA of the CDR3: TGCAGTGCTAGTTTAGCACAGCCCCAGTACTTC. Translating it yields CSASLAQPQYF.